The 29 T cell receptor beta chains below all came from one sample that was sequenced in a study of cytomegalovirus exposure and HLA in healthy donors (dated by TCRdb to about 2017). Library preparation used the immunoSEQ multiplex PCR assay. For the multiplex PCR, a mixture combining 60 forward primers for TCR Vbeta segments and 13 reverse primers for TCR Jbeta segments was used. The source is immuneACCESS, and TCRdb retained only in-frame sequences with V and J called. Part of the clones is not carried over; for the studies checked, unresolved V genes explain less than half of this, and the remainder is unexplained. For this sample, the table gives more than 60,000 clones. Approximately 15% of the sample lies in the top ten. Sequenced input: PBMCs. The receptors originated from a boy aged 5-17 years in good health and CMV-seronegative.

The V call is TRBV27, the J call TRBJ2-1; D is unresolved. This CDR3 has 13 amino acids. Trimming cost V 3 bases and J 4 bases, with 7 bases left between them. Germline V gene lookup returns CDR1 MNHEY and CDR2 SMNVEV (reference sequence). The CDR3 DNA reads as TGTGCCAGCAGTTTCTACGGGTACAATGAGCAGTTCTTC. This translates into CASSFYGYNEQFF.

CDR3 DNA: TGCGCCAGCAGCCTCCGGGACAGGAGCGATCGGGTGGATGAAAAACTGTTTTTT. Its protein is CASSLRDRSDRVDEKLFF. V and J are TRBV4-1 and TRBJ1-4; 8 nucleotides line up with TRBD1. Germline assignment: CDR1 MGHRA and CDR2 YSYEKL. This CDR3 region has 18 residues. V lost 4 bases, J lost 6 bases, and 16 bases stayed unmatched.

This chain uses TRBV19 with TRBJ1-2, with D perhaps TRBD1 (6 bases). Germline loops: CDR1 LNHDA, CDR2 SQIVND (reference sequence). V was pared by 3 bases and J by 3 bases, with 11 bases between. The CDR3 sequence is 14 residues long. In nucleotides, the CDR3 is TGTGCCAGTAGTATCGCGGGGGCCCACTATGGCTACACCTTC. Its protein is CASSIAGAHYGYTF.

V and J are TRBV2 and TRBJ2-7; 10 positions match TRBD1. With 7 bases clipped from V and 6 bases from J, the junction kept 9 bases outside the gene matches. The CDR3 covers 14 residues. Germline loops: CDR1 SNHLY, CDR2 FYNNEI. CDR3 in DNA: TGTGCCAGCACCAGAGGACAGGGGGGGATCGAGCAGTACTTC. Amino acid sequence: CASTRGQGGIEQYF.

V gene TRBV19 combines with J gene TRBJ1-2; possible D gene TRBD1, 5 bases. The CDR3 has 14 amino acids. V lost 2 bases and J 3 bases, leaving 10 bases between the germline ends. CDR1 is LNHDA and CDR2 is SQIVND in the germline V gene (reference sequence). The CDR3 protein is CASSISQAYYGYTF. The DNA of the CDR3 is TGTGCCAGTAGTATATCACAGGCTTACTATGGCTACACCTTC.

This rearrangement joins TRBV5-1 to TRBJ1-2; D is perhaps TRBD1 (5 bases). V was pared by 0 bases and J by 3 bases, with 21 bases between. There are 18 residues in the CDR3. Germline lookup yields CDR1 SGHRS and CDR2 YFSETQ. The DNA for the CDR3 is TGCGCCAGCAGCTTGGTGGGTGACAGTCTTAATCCCTACTATGGCTACACCTTC. Its translation: CASSLVGDSLNPYYGYTF.

This chain uses TRBV6-4 with TRBJ2-3, with D hard to call. Trimming stripped 5 bases from V and 10 bases from J, with 13 bases between. Germline CDR1 MRHNA, CDR2 SNTAGT. There are 12 residues in the CDR3. For the CDR3, the DNA is TGTGCCAGCAGTAAGAACGCCGAGGCGCAGTATTTT. Translated: CASSKNAEAQYF.

The V and J genes are TRBV7-6 and TRBJ1-5; D may be TRBD1 (6 bases). Germline V gene data show CDR1 as SGHVS and CDR2 as FNYEAQ. Trimming cost V 4 bases and J 7 bases, with 14 bases left between them. This CDR3 contains 14 residues. The CDR3 region has the DNA TGTGCCAGCAGCTCAAACAGGGCTGACCAGCCCCAGCATTTT. Translation gives CASSSNRADQPQHF.

J is TRBJ2-2 and V is TRBV6-5; 7 bases are shared with TRBD1. Trimming took 6 bases from V and 5 from J; bases not matched to a gene: 6. The CDR3 has 14 residues. Germline loops: CDR1 MNHEY, CDR2 SVGAGI. DNA of the CDR3: TGTGCCAGCAGGGACAGGTATCCGACCGGGGAGCTGTTTTTT. It codes for CASRDRYPTGELFF.

V and J are TRBV6-1 and TRBJ1-1, with D maybe TRBD1 (5 bases). V was pared by 1 base and J by 9 bases, with 6 bases between. The CDR3 has 11 amino acids. In germline, CDR1 is MNHNS, CDR2 SASEGT. CDR3 sequence reads: CASSEDRKAFF. CDR3 coding DNA: TGTGCCAGCAGTGAAGACAGGAAAGCTTTCTTT.

The gene calls are TRBV9 and TRBJ2-1, with unresolved D. Between the trimmed V and J ends, which lost 0 bases and 4 bases, there was a span of 5 bases. CDR3 size: 13 residues. Germline lookup yields CDR1 SGDLS and CDR2 YYNGEE. For the CDR3, the DNA is TGTGCCAGCAGCGTAGGTTCTTACAATGAGCAGTTCTTC. This sequence encodes CASSVGSYNEQFF.

J is TRBJ2-7 and V is TRBV19; D is unresolved. The V end lost 5 bases, the J end lost 4 bases, and 9 bases lay between the germline ends. The germline V gene has CDR1 LNHDA and CDR2 SQIVND (reference sequence). The length of the CDR3 is 12 residues. The DNA for the CDR3 is TGTGCCAGTAGTCTCCCAGGATACGAGCAGTACTTC. This codes for CASSLPGYEQYF.

The chain links TRBV12-5 to TRBJ1-2; the D gene is possibly TRBD1 (5 bases). The germline V gene has CDR1 LGHNT and CDR2 FRNRAP. V lost 4 bases, J lost 1 base, and 10 bases lay in between. This CDR3 has 14 amino acids. CDR3 sequence: CASGWGTSNYGYTF. CDR3 bases: TGTGCTAGTGGTTGGGGGACTAGTAACTATGGCTACACCTTC. The variable domain in full, with the rest retrieved from reference TRBV12-5 and TRBJ1-2, is DARVTQTPRHKVTEMGQEVTMRCQPILGHNTVFWYRQTMMQGLELLAYFRNRAPLDDSGMPKDRFSAEMPDATLATLKIQPSEPRDSAVYFCASGWGTSNYGYTFGSGTRLTVV.

The chain recombines TRBV27 with TRBJ2-7; the match to TRBD2 covers 11 bases. Germline trimming cut 6 bases from V and 0 bases from J; bases unmatched to any gene: 4. Germline assignment: CDR1 MNHEY and CDR2 SMNVEV (reference sequence). CDR3 length: 15 residues. This CDR3 reads CASSVTSGSSYEQYF. Here the CDR3 DNA reads TGTGCCAGCAGCGTTACTAGCGGGAGCTCCTACGAGCAGTACTTC.

The chain combines TRBV2 with TRBJ1-5; unclear D gene. Trimming stripped 7 bases from V and 5 bases from J, with 21 bases between. Germline V gene sequence: CDR1 SNHLY, CDR2 FYNNEI. This CDR3 region has 16 residues. The CDR3 spells CASTDREGLADQPQHF. The CDR3 DNA sequence: TGTGCCAGCACGGACCGGGAGGGATTAGCAGATCAGCCCCAGCATTTT.

V gene TRBV13 combines with J gene TRBJ2-1; the match to TRBD2 covers 11 bases. V shed 4 bases and J 5 bases; nucleotides not matched to a gene: 7. The germline CDR1 and CDR2 sequences are PRHDT and FYEKMQ (reference sequence). This CDR3 region has 16 residues. The DNA for the CDR3 is TGTGCCAGCAGCTCTAGACTAGCGGGAACCGACAATGAGCAGTTCTTC. Its protein is CASSSRLAGTDNEQFF.

The chain couples TRBV19 to TRBJ2-1; 7 bases map to TRBD2. V was clipped by 2 bases and J by 3 bases; unmatched bases: 4. This CDR3 comprises 15 residues. The germline gives CDR1 LNHDA, CDR2 SQIVND (reference sequence). CDR3 DNA: TGTGCCAGTAGTATAAGGGAGGGACTCTACAATGAGCAGTTCTTC. Translation: CASSIREGLYNEQFF.

J is TRBJ2-3 and V is TRBV10-3, with TRBD2 identical over 9 bases. Germline loops: CDR1 ENHRY, CDR2 SYGVKD. The CDR3 loop spans 16 amino acids. After removal of 4 bases from V and 4 bases from J, the junction contained 9 bases not matched to a gene. CDR3 bases: TGTGCCATCAGTGGGTTGAGCGGGAGGTCCGCAGATACGCAGTATTTT. Its protein is CAISGLSGRSADTQYF.

This chain links TRBV7-8 with TRBJ1-6, with 7 bases that match TRBD1. Trimming cost V 5 bases and J 7 bases; bases outside gene matches: 8. The germline V gene encodes CDR1 SGHVS and CDR2 FQNEAQ. CDR3 length: 15 residues. The CDR3 loop reads CASSRRQGFNSPLHF. The CDR3 DNA sequence: TGTGCCAGCAGCCGCCGACAGGGATTCAATTCACCCCTCCACTTT. The variable domain in full, completed from reference TRBV7-8 and TRBJ1-6, reads GAGVSQSPRYKVAKRGQDVALRCDPISGHVSLFWYQQALGQGPEFLTYFQNEAQLDKSGLPSDRFFAERPEGSVSTLKIQRTQQEDSAVYLCASSRRQGFNSPLHFGNGTRLTVT.

The chain joins TRBV5-4 to TRBJ1-2; 9 positions match TRBD1. The CDR3 consists of 15 residues. The junction had 8 bases not matched to a gene; V was cut back by 4 bases and J by 4 bases. CDR1 is SGHNT, CDR2 YYREEE, per germline (reference sequence). In DNA, the CDR3 is TGTGCCAGCAGCGACCGGGACAGGGACCTCTATGGCTACACCTTC. Its translation: CASSDRDRDLYGYTF.

V and J are TRBV11-1 and TRBJ2-3, with D possibly TRBD2 on 5 matching bases. The CDR3 is 18 amino acids. In germline, CDR1 is SGHAT, CDR2 FQDESV (reference sequence). The germline V and J ends were trimmed by 1 base and 1 base, with 18 bases remaining between them. This CDR3 reads CASSLGFAVEAGTDTQYF. CDR3 sequence (DNA): TGTGCCAGCAGCTTAGGCTTTGCCGTAGAAGCGGGCACAGATACGCAGTATTTT.

The genes are TRBV6-4 and TRBJ1-5; D remains unclear. CDR1 MRHNA and CDR2 SNTAGT come from the germline V gene. The V and J ends lost 6 bases and 0 bases respectively, with 6 bases between them. The CDR3 contains 13 residues. DNA of the CDR3: TGTGCCAGCAGCGTAGATAGCAATCAGCCCCAGCATTTT. Translating gives CASSVDSNQPQHF.

The genes are TRBV7-6 and TRBJ2-2; TRBD1 agrees at 9 bases. This CDR3 has 17 amino acids. The germline gives CDR1 SGHVS, CDR2 FNYEAQ. V was pared by 1 base and J by 4 bases, with 7 bases of the junction left unmatched. CDR3 DNA: TGTGCCAGCAGCTTAGGTATTGGGACAGGGACCACCGGGGAGCTGTTTTTT. Translation gives CASSLGIGTGTTGELFF.

This chain connects TRBV5-1 to TRBJ2-7; tentative D call: TRBD1 (6 bases). This CDR3 is 14 amino acids long. Germline V gene data show CDR1 as SGHRS and CDR2 as YFSETQ. V was shortened by 4 bases and J by 4 bases, with 15 bases between the two germline ends. CDR3 amino acids: CASSPSTGVYEQYF. In DNA, the CDR3 is TGCGCCAGCAGCCCCTCGACAGGCGTATACGAGCAGTACTTC.

The chain is built from TRBV7-6 and TRBJ2-7; 8 bases are a match to TRBD1. The junction had 2 bases not matched to a gene; V was cut back by 5 bases and J by 2 bases. CDR3 length equals 13 residues. Germline lookup yields CDR1 SGHVS and CDR2 FNYEAQ. The CDR3 sequence: CASSPQGAYEQYF. CDR3 DNA sequence: TGTGCCAGCAGCCCACAGGGGGCCTACGAGCAGTACTTC.

V and J are TRBV27 and TRBJ2-7, with D tentatively TRBD1 (5 bases). V was trimmed by 3 bases and J by 3 bases, leaving 12 bases between them. This CDR3 contains 14 residues. In germline, CDR1 is MNHEY, CDR2 SMNVEV (reference sequence). The CDR3 nucleotides are TGTGCCAGCAGTTTTGGGGCCCCATACTACGAGCAGTACTTC. This sequence encodes CASSFGAPYYEQYF.

The chain recombines TRBV5-1 with TRBJ2-5, with a possible D match to TRBD2 (5 bases). This CDR3 has 14 residues. CDR1 and CDR2 (germline): SGHRS, YFSETQ. The V and J ends lost 3 bases and 7 bases respectively, with 16 bases between them. The CDR3 nucleotides are TGCGCCAGCAGCTCCGCAGCCCCTGGAGGGACCCAGTACTTC. It is translated as CASSSAAPGGTQYF.

The genes are TRBV6-1 and TRBJ1-5, with D possibly TRBD1 on 6 matching bases. Germline CDR1 is MNHNS and CDR2 is SASEGT. The CDR3 contains 14 residues. Trimming took off 1 base at V and 7 bases at J, with 11 bases between the two ends. The CDR3 DNA reads TGTGCCAGCAGTGAAGGGGGGCAAGGACAGCCCCAGCATTTT. It is translated as CASSEGGQGQPQHF.

J is TRBJ2-3 and V is TRBV30; TRBD2 agrees at 7 bases. The germline CDR1 and CDR2 sequences are GTSNPN and SVGIG (reference sequence). With 3 bases clipped from V and 5 bases from J, the junction kept 5 bases outside the gene matches. The CDR3 contains 13 residues. The CDR3 here is CAWSRWGGDTQYF. As DNA, the CDR3 is TGTGCCTGGAGCCGTTGGGGGGGAGATACGCAGTATTTT.